The 31 T cell receptor beta chains given below trace back to one sample, sequenced in a study of circulating tumor DNA in untreated peripheral T-cell lymphoma. TCRdb's table, derived via immunoSEQ multiplex PCR, lists solely in-frame clones and lacks some. Of some 10,000 clones in the sample, around 76% are singletons; the top ten hold about 28%. Sample: tumor tissue. Receptor source: a human donor with peripheral T-cell lymphoma.

V and J are TRBV18 and TRBJ1-5; 10 bases align to TRBD1. CDR3 size: 14 residues. Germline V gene sequence: CDR1 KGHSH, CDR2 LQKENI. V lost 3 bases, J lost 9 bases, and 5 bases stayed unmatched. The CDR3 sequence: CASSPGTGDSPQHF. In nucleotides, the CDR3 is TGTGCCAGCTCACCGGGGACAGGGGATTCGCCCCAGCATTTT.

This clone was detected once. This rearrangement joins TRBV14 to TRBJ2-7, with 7 bases that match TRBD1. Germline CDR1 and CDR2: SGHDN and FVKESK. The ends lost 4 bases at V and 0 bases at J; junction bases unmatched: 6. The CDR3 consists of 15 residues. In DNA form, the CDR3 reads TGTGCCAGCAGCCGTCCAGGGACAGCCTCCTACGAGCAGTACTTC. Amino acid sequence: CASSRPGTASYEQYF.

This clone showed up just once. This CDR3 reads CASSLGTAVEQYF. For the CDR3, the DNA is TGTGCCAGCAGTTTGGGGACAGCTGTCGAGCAGTACTTC. The chain employs TRBV28 and TRBJ2-7, with 7 positions matching TRBD1. With 3 bases clipped from V and 6 bases from J, the junction kept 5 bases outside the gene matches. There are 13 residues in the CDR3. Germline loops: CDR1 MDHEN, CDR2 SYDVKM.

This clone has just a few counts. The chain recombines TRBV6-8 with TRBJ2-7, with D possibly matching TRBD1 (6 bases). The CDR3 is 14 residues long. V was shortened by 5 bases and J by 2 bases, with 13 bases between the two germline ends. Looked up from germline, CDR1 is MNHGY and CDR2 is SAAAGT. The CDR3 sequence: CASSGFTGTYEQYF. In DNA form, the CDR3 reads TGTGCCAGCAGTGGTTTTACAGGGACCTACGAGCAGTACTTC.

The J gene is TRBJ2-5, the V gene TRBV15, with TRBD2 identical over 13 bases. The CDR3 has 15 residues. Trimming removed 4 bases from V and 4 bases from J; junction bases left unmatched: 3. CDR1 LNHNV and CDR2 YYDKDF come from the germline V gene (reference sequence). The CDR3 sequence: CATSKTSGGAETQYF. The CDR3 region has the DNA TGTGCCACCAGCAAAACTAGCGGGGGGGCAGAGACCCAGTACTTC.

The V and J genes are TRBV28 and TRBJ2-7, with unresolved D. CDR3 length: 12 amino acids. Germline values: CDR1 MDHEN, CDR2 SYDVKM. V shed 6 bases and J shed 3 bases, with 9 bases lying between them. As DNA, the CDR3 is TGTGCCAGCAGGCCCACCAACTACGAGCAGTACTTC. Encoded protein: CASRPTNYEQYF.

The chain joins TRBV18 to TRBJ2-3; D not certain. Germline V gene sequence: CDR1 KGHSH, CDR2 LQKENI. The CDR3 has 16 residues. Trimming stripped 1 base from V and 0 bases from J, with 11 bases between. The CDR3 loop reads CASSPRTPASTDTQYF. The CDR3 DNA reads TGTGCCAGCTCACCACGTACGCCCGCTAGCACAGATACGCAGTATTTT.

This clone came up a few times. The genes are TRBV1 and TRBJ2-2. TRBV1 is given as a pseudogene. The CDR3 spans 16 residues. The CDR3 bases are TGCGCCAGCAGCACCCAAGGGGAGCTCCTCACCGGGGAGCTGTTTTTT. It codes for CASSTQGELLTGELFF.

This clone appeared once. This CDR3 reads CASSLVVRHPYEQYF. CDR3 sequence (DNA): TGTGCCAGCAGCTTGGTAGTCCGCCACCCCTACGAGCAGTACTTC. The rearrangement links TRBV11-3 to TRBJ2-7; D gene unclear. V gave up 3 bases and J gave up 2 bases, with 14 bases separating them. The length of the CDR3 is 15 residues. CDR1 and CDR2 (germline): SGHNT, YENEEA.

This clone was detected only once. The rearrangement links TRBV11-3 to TRBJ2-7, with a weak D call TRBD1 (5 bases). Trimming left V 5 bases short and J 3 bases short, with 17 bases between. In germline, CDR1 is SGHNT, CDR2 YENEEA. This CDR3 comprises 15 residues. The CDR3 here is CASSPLGPFYYEQYF. The DNA for the CDR3 is TGTGCCAGCAGCCCCCTGGGGCCCTTTTACTACGAGCAGTACTTC.

The CDR3 DNA reads as TGTGCCAGCAGTTGGGGGCTGGAGGGACTCTCAGATACGCAGTATTTT. Its protein is CASSWGLEGLSDTQYF. The J gene is TRBJ2-3, the V gene TRBV28; either TRBD1 or TRBD2 may supply D (6 bases each). The CDR3 spans 16 residues. Germline V gives CDR1 MDHEN, CDR2 SYDVKM. Trimming took 4 bases from V and 4 from J, leaving 18 bases between them.

DNA of the CDR3: TGTGCCAGCAGCTTAGTGCCCGGGGCCCTCTACACTGAAGCTTTCTTT. As protein: CASSLVPGALYTEAFF. The genes are TRBV11-3 and TRBJ1-1, with D perhaps matching TRBD1 (5 bases). CDR3 length: 16 residues. Germline V lookup: CDR1 SGHNT, CDR2 YENEEA. With 1 base removed from V and 3 bases from J, the gap between germline ends came to 15 bases.

The chain combines TRBV12-5 with TRBJ2-6, with TRBD1 identical over 8 bases. The germline CDR1 and CDR2 sequences are LGHNT and FRNRAP. The CDR3 totals 18 residues. For the CDR3, the DNA is TGTGCCAGCAACGGGATCGACAGGGGACCCTCTGGGGCCAACGTCCTGACTTTC. It is translated as CASNGIDRGPSGANVLTF. The full variable domain, with the rest looked up from reference TRBV12-5 and TRBJ2-6, is DARVTQTPRHKVTEMGQEVTMRCQPILGHNTVFWYRQTMMQGLELLAYFRNRAPLDDSGMPKDRFSAEMPDATLATLKIQPSEPRDSAVYFCASNGIDRGPSGANVLTFGAGSRLTVL.

The rearrangement joins TRBV10-2 to TRBJ1-6; 7 bases align to TRBD1. V shed 2 bases and J 6 bases; nucleotides not matched to a gene: 16. The CDR3 is made up of 19 amino acids. Germline V gene lookup returns CDR1 WSHSY and CDR2 SAAADI. The CDR3 loop reads CASSETASSPGGLNSPLHF. The CDR3 bases are TGCGCCAGCAGTGAGACTGCGTCCTCGCCAGGGGGGCTTAATTCACCCCTCCACTTT.

The rearrangement joins TRBV6-8 to TRBJ2-7; a weak D match, TRBD1 (6 bases). V gave up 6 bases and J gave up 4 bases, with 16 bases separating them. The germline V gene has CDR1 MNHGY and CDR2 SAAAGT. This CDR3 is built from 14 residues. The CDR3 spells CASRTGLGFYEQYF. The CDR3 DNA is TGTGCCAGCAGAACAGGGCTTGGGTTTTACGAGCAGTACTTC.

The V and J genes are TRBV19 and TRBJ2-1, with 8 positions matching TRBD2. This CDR3 is 15 amino acids long. Germline V gives CDR1 LNHDA, CDR2 SQIVND (reference sequence). The V gene end was trimmed by 7 bases and the J gene end by 6 bases; junction bases not matched to a gene: 11. CDR3 sequence (DNA): TGTGCCAGTAACCCTCCGGCGGGGGGTCCCAATGAGCAGTTCTTC. The encoded protein is CASNPPAGGPNEQFF.

This rearrangement joins TRBV6-8 to TRBJ1-6, with 8 bases fitting TRBD1. Germline V gives CDR1 MNHGY, CDR2 SAAAGT. Trimming removed 3 bases from V and 9 bases from J; junction bases left unmatched: 4. The CDR3 covers 14 residues. CDR3 loop: CASSYQGAVSPLHF. In DNA, the CDR3 is TGTGCCAGCAGTTATCAGGGGGCGGTTTCACCCCTCCACTTT.

This rearrangement joins TRBV10-2 to TRBJ2-3, with no clear D. The CDR3 spans 13 residues. The germline V gene has CDR1 WSHSY and CDR2 SAAADI. V gave up 4 bases and J gave up 3 bases, with 8 bases separating them. As DNA, the CDR3 is TGCGCCAGCAGTGCACCAGATACAGATACGCAGTATTTT. Amino acid sequence: CASSAPDTDTQYF.

V gene TRBV2 combines with J gene TRBJ1-2; the D is unclear. The ends were cut back, 7 bases at V and 2 bases at J, with 11 bases in the middle. CDR3 length equals 13 residues. Per germline, CDR1 SNHLY and CDR2 FYNNEI. The CDR3 spells CASNPPGNYGYTF. In nucleotides, the CDR3 is TGTGCCAGCAACCCCCCCGGAAACTATGGCTACACCTTC.

This clone has only one observation. The chain employs TRBV18 and TRBJ2-7; no firm D call. CDR3 length: 14 residues. V was trimmed by 6 bases and J by 6 bases, leaving 18 bases between them. Germline assignment: CDR1 KGHSH and CDR2 LQKENI. This chain's CDR3 is CASSLHPPRSEQYF. The CDR3 nucleotides read TGTGCCAGCTCTCTCCACCCCCCGAGGAGCGAGCAGTACTTC.

The CDR3: CASSARGRSPSTEAFF. CDR3 DNA: TGTGCCAGCAGCGCCCGAGGGCGTTCCCCTTCAACTGAAGCTTTCTTT. This chain joins TRBV7-7 and TRBJ1-1, with D uncertain. The germline V gene has CDR1 SSHAT and CDR2 FNYEAQ (reference sequence). V was pared by 5 bases and J by 5 bases, with 21 bases between. The CDR3 is 16 residues long.

This clone was recorded once. V is TRBV28 and J is TRBJ2-3, with D possibly being TRBD2 (5 bases). The germline gives CDR1 MDHEN, CDR2 SYDVKM. CDR3 size: 15 residues. V was cut by 6 bases and J by 6 bases, with 19 bases left in between. The DNA for the CDR3 is TGTGCCAGCAGGGGAGCCACCTCTGTACTGGATACGCAGTATTTT. Translation: CASRGATSVLDTQYF.

This chain links TRBV5-1 with TRBJ2-5; D remains unclear. CDR1 and CDR2 (germline): SGHRS, YFSETQ. CDR3 size: 15 residues. With 0 bases removed from V and 4 bases from J, the gap between germline ends came to 13 bases. In DNA form, the CDR3 reads TGCGCCAGCAGCTTGGTAGGGCAGCCAGGAGAGACCCAGTACTTC. It codes for CASSLVGQPGETQYF.

The gene calls are TRBV14 and TRBJ1-2, with no clear D. This CDR3 region has 16 residues. Trimming cost V 0 bases and J 0 bases, with 11 bases left between them. Germline values: CDR1 SGHDN, CDR2 FVKESK. CDR3 nucleotides: TGTGCCAGCAGCCAAGATCAGTCCTCCGCTAACTATGGCTACACCTTC. Amino acid sequence: CASSQDQSSANYGYTF.

The V and J genes are TRBV7-2 and TRBJ1-1; no definite D call. The CDR3 contains 13 residues. The germline V gene has CDR1 SGHTA and CDR2 FQGNSA. The V end was cut by 5 bases, the J end by 5 bases, with 12 bases between. This chain's CDR3 is CASSQMTDTEAFF. CDR3 bases: TGTGCCAGCAGCCAAATGACTGATACTGAAGCTTTCTTT.

This clone has more than one count but fewer than ten. The CDR3 DNA is TGTGCCAGCAGGAGGGGATGGACCCTCCCGTCATTCAGCTCTGGAAACACCATATATTTT. This sequence encodes CASRRGWTLPSFSSGNTIYF. The genes are TRBV6-8 and TRBJ1-3; a possible D gene is TRBD1 (5 bases). The CDR3 runs to 20 residues. Per the germline V gene, CDR1 is MNHGY and CDR2 is SAAAGT. V lost 6 bases and J lost 0, with 27 bases in between.

The chain carries TRBV1 and TRBJ2-4; TRBD2, the D gene given by the table, was not confirmed from the DNA. TRBV1 is marked as a pseudogene. The CDR3 extends over 17 amino acids. CDR3 region: CASSQDGASGTKNIQYF. DNA of the CDR3: TGCGCCAGCAGCCAAGATGGGGCTAGCGGTACCAAAAACATTCAGTACTTC.

The rearrangement links TRBV18 to TRBJ2-3; the match to TRBD1 covers 10 bases. Unmatched junction bases numbered 7, after V lost 6 bases and J lost 4 bases. From germline, CDR1 is KGHSH and CDR2 LQKENI. The CDR3 covers 15 residues. The CDR3 protein is CASSAGDRGADTQYF. In DNA, the CDR3 is TGTGCCAGCTCGGCCGGGGACAGGGGTGCAGATACGCAGTATTTT.

J is TRBJ1-4 and V is TRBV28, with a weak D call TRBD1 (5 bases). V lost 2 bases and J lost 8, with 9 bases in between. The CDR3 has 13 amino acids. Looked up from germline, CDR1 is MDHEN and CDR2 is SYDVKM. CDR3 loop: CASSLARGEKLFF. In nucleotides, the CDR3 is TGTGCCAGCAGTTTAGCCCGGGGGGAAAAACTGTTTTTT.

V gene TRBV18 combines with J gene TRBJ2-7, with 9 bases aligning to TRBD1. The junction had 12 bases not matched to a gene; V was cut back by 5 bases and J by 7 bases. The V gene's germline CDR1 is KGHSH and CDR2 LQKENI. The CDR3 extends over 15 amino acids. CDR3 sequence: CASSNPGQGLSEQYF. The CDR3 nucleotides are TGTGCCAGCTCAAACCCGGGACAGGGTTTATCTGAGCAGTACTTC.

The table lists this clone with a few counts. This chain uses TRBV14 with TRBJ2-5, with no clear D. Germline V CDR1 and CDR2: SGHDN, FVKESK. The CDR3 totals 17 residues. V was shortened by 3 bases and J by 2 bases, with 19 bases between the two germline ends. The CDR3, as DNA: TGTGCCAGCAGCCAGACCCTTTATGGGCGAGAACAAGAGACCCAGTACTTC. It encodes CASSQTLYGREQETQYF. The full variable domain, rest sourced from reference TRBV14 and TRBJ2-5, is EAGVTQFPSHSVIEKGQTVTLRCDPISGHDNLYWYRRVMGKEIKFLLHFVKESKQDESGMPNNRFLAERTGGTYSTLKVQPAELEDSGVYFCASSQTLYGREQETQYFGPGTRLLVL.